These T cell receptor beta chains were read from a single sample in a study of blood T cells in healthy people across ages. Via MiXCR, TCRdb re-called the 5' RACE reads, giving one row per CDR3 protein. Counted here are 780,000 or so distinct CDR3 sequences, roughly 56% occurring once; the ten biggest clones make up about 26%. Specimen: blood. The source is a man aged 35-49 years in good health. Each CDR3 is given with its conserved first and last residue. The order of the fields is J gene, V gene, CDR3 protein.

>TRBJ2-1|TRBV6-5
CASSYLSGSGLPSYNEQFF
>TRBJ1-1|TRBV7-2
CASSLLQGAWTEAFF
>TRBJ2-5|TRBV6-2/TRBV6-3
CASSSSLRGAITETQYF
>TRBJ2-7|TRBV11-2
CASSWTGGATYEQYF
>TRBJ2-7|TRBV2
CASSEGGGATYEQYF
>TRBJ2-1|TRBV24-1
CATSDTGPAIEQFF
>TRBJ1-6|TRBV7-6
CASSLGVGLDSPLHF
>TRBJ2-1|TRBV20-1
CSARELTGLAGVLYEQFF
>TRBJ2-3|TRBV20-1
CSARGLAGSPDTQYF
>TRBJ2-7|TRBV27
CASSTLAGGPSEQYF
>TRBJ2-5|TRBV7-6
CASSSILAGNQETQYF
>TRBJ2-2|TRBV29-1
CSVVVGSNTGELFF
>TRBJ2-5|TRBV7-2
CASSRGPQPPETQYF
>TRBJ2-5|TRBV6-2/TRBV6-3
CDSSQLRDGPWTQYF
>TRBJ1-2|TRBV5-1
CASRVQGTTGEGYTF
>TRBJ2-7|TRBV9
CASSARDTTYEQYF
>TRBJ2-5|TRBV14
CASSRDRGSETQYF
>TRBJ2-7|TRBV7-9
CASGSLLYEQYF
>TRBJ2-2|TRBV6-5
CASSYLRQGGTGELFF